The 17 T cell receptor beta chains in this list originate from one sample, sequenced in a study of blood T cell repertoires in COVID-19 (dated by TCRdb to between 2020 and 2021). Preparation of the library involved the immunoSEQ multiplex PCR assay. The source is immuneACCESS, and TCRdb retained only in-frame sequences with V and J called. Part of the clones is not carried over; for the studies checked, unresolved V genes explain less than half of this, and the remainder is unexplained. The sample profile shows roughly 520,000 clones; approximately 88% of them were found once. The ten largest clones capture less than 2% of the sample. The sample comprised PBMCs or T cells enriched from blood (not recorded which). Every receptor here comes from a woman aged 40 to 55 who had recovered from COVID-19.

Here the CDR3 reads CASSQERAGSYEQYF. The CDR3 nucleotides read TGCGCCAGCAGCCAAGAGAGGGCGGGATCCTACGAGCAGTACTTC. The rearrangement uses TRBV4-3 and TRBJ2-7; D is possibly TRBD2 (6 bases). The germline gives CDR1 LGHNA, CDR2 YSLEER. The CDR3 is 15 amino acids. Between the trimmed V and J ends, which lost 0 bases and 1 base, there was a span of 10 bases.

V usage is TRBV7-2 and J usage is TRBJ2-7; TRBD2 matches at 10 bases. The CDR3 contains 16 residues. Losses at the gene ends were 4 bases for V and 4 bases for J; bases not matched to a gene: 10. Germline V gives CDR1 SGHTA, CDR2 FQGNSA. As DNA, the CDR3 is TGTGCCAGCAGCTCCGGGGGACTAGCGACAAAATACGAGCAGTACTTC. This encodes CASSSGGLATKYEQYF.

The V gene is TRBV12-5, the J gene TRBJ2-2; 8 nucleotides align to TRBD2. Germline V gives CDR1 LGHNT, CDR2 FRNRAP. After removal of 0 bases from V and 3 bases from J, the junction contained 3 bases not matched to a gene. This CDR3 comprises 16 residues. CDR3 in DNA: TGTGCTAGTGGTTTGGTAATCGGGAGGGACACCGGGGAGCTGTTTTTT. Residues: CASGLVIGRDTGELFF.

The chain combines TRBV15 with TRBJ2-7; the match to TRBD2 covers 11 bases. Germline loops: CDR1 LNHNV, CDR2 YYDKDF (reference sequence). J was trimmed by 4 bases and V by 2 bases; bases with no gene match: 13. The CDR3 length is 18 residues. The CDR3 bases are TGTGCCACCAGCAGATCGGGACTAGCGGAGAGGGGCCTATACGAGCAGTACTTC. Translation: CATSRSGLAERGLYEQYF. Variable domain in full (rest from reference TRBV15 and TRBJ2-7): DAMVIQNPRYQVTQFGKPVTLSCSQTLNHNVMYWYQQKSSQAPKLLFHYYDKDFNNEADTPDNFQSRRPNTSFCFLDIRSPGLGDTAMYLCATSRSGLAERGLYEQYFGPGTRLTVT.

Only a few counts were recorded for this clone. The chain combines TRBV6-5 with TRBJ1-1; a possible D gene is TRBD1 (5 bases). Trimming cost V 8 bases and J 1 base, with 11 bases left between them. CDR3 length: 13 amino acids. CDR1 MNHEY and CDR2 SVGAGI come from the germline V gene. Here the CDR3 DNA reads TGTGCCAGCCATGATCAGGGGAACACTGAAGCTTTCTTT. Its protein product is CASHDQGNTEAFF.

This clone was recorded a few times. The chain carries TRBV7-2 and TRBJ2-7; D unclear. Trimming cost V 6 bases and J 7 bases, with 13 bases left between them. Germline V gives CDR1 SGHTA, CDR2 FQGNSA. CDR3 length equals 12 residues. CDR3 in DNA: TGTGCCAGCAGTTCTATCTCTTGGGAGCAGTACTTC. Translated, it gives CASSSISWEQYF.

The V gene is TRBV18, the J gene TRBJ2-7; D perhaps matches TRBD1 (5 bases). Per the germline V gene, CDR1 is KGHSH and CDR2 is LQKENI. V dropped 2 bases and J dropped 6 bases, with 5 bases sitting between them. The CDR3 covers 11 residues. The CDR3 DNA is TGTGCCAGCTCACCAGGGGCCGAGCAGTACTTC. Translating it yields CASSPGAEQYF.

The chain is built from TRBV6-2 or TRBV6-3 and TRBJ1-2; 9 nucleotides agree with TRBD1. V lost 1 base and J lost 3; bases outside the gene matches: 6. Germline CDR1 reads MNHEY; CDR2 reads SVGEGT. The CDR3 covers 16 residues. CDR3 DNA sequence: TGTGCCAGCAGTTACTTTCCGGGACAGGGAGACTATGGCTACACCTTC. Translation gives CASSYFPGQGDYGYTF.

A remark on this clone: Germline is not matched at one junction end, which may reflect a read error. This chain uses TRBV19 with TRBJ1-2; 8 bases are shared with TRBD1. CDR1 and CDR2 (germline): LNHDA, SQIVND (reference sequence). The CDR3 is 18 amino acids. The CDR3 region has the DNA TGTGCCAGTAGTCTAGAGGCCCCCGGGCCAGGGGGCTACTATGGCTACACCTTC. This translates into CASSLEAPGPGGYYGYTF.

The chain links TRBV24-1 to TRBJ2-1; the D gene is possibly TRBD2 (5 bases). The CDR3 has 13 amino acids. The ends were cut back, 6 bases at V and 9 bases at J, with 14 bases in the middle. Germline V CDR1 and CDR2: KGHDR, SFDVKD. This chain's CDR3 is CATSPGRAGEQFF. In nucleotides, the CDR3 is TGTGCCACCAGTCCCGGTCGGGCGGGTGAGCAGTTCTTC.

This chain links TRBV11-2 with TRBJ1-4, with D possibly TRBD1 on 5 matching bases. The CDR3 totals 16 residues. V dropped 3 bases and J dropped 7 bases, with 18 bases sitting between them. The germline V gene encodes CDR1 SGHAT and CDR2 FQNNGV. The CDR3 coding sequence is TGTGCCAGCAGCTTCTCGGAGGGGCTTTGGGGTGAAAAACTGTTTTTT. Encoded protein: CASSFSEGLWGEKLFF.

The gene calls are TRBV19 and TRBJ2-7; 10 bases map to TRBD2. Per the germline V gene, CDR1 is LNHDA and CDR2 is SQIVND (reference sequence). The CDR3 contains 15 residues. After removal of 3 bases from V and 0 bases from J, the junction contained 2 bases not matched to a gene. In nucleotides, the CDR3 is TGTGCCAGTAGTATTACTAGCGGGACCTCCTACGAGCAGTACTTC. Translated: CASSITSGTSYEQYF.

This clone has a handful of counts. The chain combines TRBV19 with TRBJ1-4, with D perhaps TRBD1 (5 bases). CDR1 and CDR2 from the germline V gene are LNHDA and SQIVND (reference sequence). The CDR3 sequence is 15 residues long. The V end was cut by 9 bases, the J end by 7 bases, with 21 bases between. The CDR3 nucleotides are TGTGCCAGCTTCCCCTACCCCGGGGGAGGTGAAAAACTGTTTTTT. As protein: CASFPYPGGGEKLFF.

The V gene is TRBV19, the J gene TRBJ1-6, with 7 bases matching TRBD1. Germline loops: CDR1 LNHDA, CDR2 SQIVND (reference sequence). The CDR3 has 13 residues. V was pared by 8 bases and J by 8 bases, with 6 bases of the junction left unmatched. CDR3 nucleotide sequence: TGTGCCAGTTCGCCCCAGGGGGATTCACCCCTCCACTTT. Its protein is CASSPQGDSPLHF. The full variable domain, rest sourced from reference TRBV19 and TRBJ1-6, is DGGITQSPKYLFRKEGQNVTLSCEQNLNHDAMYWYRQDPGQGLRLIYYSQIVNDFQKGDIAEGYSVSREKKESFPLTVTSAQKNPTAFYLCASSPQGDSPLHFGNGTRLTVT.

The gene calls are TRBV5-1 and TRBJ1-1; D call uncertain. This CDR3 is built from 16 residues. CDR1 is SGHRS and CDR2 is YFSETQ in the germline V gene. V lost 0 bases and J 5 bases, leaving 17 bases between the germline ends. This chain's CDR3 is CASSLVVGGLDTEAFF. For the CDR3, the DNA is TGCGCCAGCAGCTTGGTGGTGGGCGGGCTGGATACTGAAGCTTTCTTT. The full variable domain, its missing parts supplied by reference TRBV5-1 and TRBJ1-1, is KAGVTQTPRYLIKTRGQQVTLSCSPISGHRSVSWYQQTPGQGLQFLFEYFSETQRNKGNFPGRFSGRQFSNSRSEMNVSTLELGDSALYLCASSLVVGGLDTEAFFGQGTRLTVV.

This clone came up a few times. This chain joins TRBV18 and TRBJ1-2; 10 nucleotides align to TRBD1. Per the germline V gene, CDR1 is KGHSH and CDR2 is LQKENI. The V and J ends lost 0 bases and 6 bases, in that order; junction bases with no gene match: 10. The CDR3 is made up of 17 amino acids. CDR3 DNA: TGTGCCAGCTCACCACCGAGTCGGGACAGGGGTGGCCATGGCTACACCTTC. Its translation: CASSPPSRDRGGHGYTF.

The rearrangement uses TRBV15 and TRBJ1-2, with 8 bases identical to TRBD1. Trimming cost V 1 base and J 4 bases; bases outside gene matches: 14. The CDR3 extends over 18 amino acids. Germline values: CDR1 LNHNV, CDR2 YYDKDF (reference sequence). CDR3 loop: CATSRGAGQDSEVYGYTF. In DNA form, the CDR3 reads TGTGCCACCAGCAGAGGCGCGGGACAGGACAGTGAAGTCTATGGCTACACCTTC.